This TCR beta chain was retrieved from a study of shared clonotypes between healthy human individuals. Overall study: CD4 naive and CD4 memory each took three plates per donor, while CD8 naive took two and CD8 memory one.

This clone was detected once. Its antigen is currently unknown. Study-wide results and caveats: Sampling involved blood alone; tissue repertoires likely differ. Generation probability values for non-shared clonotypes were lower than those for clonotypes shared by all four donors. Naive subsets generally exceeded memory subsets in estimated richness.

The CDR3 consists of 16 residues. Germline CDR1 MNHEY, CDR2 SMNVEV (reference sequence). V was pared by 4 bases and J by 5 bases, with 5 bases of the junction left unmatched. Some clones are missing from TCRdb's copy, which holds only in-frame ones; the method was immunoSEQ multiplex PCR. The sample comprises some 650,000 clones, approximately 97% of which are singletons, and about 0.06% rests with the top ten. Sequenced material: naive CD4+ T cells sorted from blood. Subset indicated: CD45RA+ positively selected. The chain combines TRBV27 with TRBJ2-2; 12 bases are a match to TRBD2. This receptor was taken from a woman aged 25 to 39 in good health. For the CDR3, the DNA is TGTGCCAGCAGTTCCCCCGGGACTAGCGGGACCGGGGAGCTGTTTTTT. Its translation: CASSSPGTSGTGELFF.